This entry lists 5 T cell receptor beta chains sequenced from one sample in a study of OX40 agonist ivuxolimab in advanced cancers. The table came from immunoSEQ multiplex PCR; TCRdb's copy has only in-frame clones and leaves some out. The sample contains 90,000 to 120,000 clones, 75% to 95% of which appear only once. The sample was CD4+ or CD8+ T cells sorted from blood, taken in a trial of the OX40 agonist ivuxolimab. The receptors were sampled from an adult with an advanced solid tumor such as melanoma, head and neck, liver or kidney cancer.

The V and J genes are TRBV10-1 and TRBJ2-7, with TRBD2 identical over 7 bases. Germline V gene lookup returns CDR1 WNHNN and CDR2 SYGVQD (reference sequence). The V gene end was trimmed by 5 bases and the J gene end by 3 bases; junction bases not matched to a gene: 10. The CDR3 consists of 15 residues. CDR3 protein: CASSTGRRPFYEQYF. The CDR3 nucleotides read TGCGCCAGCAGTACCGGGAGGAGGCCCTTCTACGAGCAGTACTTC.

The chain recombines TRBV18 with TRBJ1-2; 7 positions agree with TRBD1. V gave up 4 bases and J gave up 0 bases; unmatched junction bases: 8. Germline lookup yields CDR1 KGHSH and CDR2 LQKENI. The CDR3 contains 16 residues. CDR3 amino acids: CASSRIGDRANYGYTF. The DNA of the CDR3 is TGTGCCAGCTCACGAATAGGGGACAGAGCTAACTATGGCTACACCTTC.

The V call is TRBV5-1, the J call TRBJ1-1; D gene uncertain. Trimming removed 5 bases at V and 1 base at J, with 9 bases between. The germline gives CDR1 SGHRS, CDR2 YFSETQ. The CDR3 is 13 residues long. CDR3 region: CASSPSSNTEAFF. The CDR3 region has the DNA TGCGCCAGCAGTCCGTCGTCGAACACTGAAGCTTTCTTT.

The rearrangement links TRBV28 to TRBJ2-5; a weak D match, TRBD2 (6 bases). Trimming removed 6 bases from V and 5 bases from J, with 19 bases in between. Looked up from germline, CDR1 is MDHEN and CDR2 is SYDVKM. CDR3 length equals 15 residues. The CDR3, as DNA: TGTGCCAGCAGCTTGCCGGAAGCAGGGAGGGAGACCCAGTACTTC. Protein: CASSLPEAGRETQYF. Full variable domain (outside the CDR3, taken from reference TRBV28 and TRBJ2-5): DVKVTQSSRYLVKRTGEKVFLECVQDMDHENMFWYRQDPGLGLRLIYFSYDVKMKEKGDIPEGYSVSREKKERFSLILESASTNQTSMYLCASSLPEAGRETQYFGPGTRLLVL.

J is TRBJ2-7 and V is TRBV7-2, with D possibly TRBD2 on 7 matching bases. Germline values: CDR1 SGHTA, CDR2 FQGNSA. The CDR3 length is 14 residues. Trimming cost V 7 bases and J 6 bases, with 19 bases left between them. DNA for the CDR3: TGTGCCAGCACCTCAGTCGGGGGGCGACCCGAGCAGTACTTC. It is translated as CASTSVGGRPEQYF. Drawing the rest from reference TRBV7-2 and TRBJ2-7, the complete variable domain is GAGVSQSPSNKVTEKGKDVELRCDPISGHTALYWYRQSLGQGLEFLIYFQGNSAPDKSGLPSDRFSAERTGGSVSTLTIQRTQQEDSAVYLCASTSVGGRPEQYFGPGTRLTVT.